Sequencing of this T cell receptor (beta chain) was carried out in a study of blood T cell repertoires in COVID-19. On the study more broadly: Sources were T cells, B-cell-depleted T cells, or PBMCs; the material itself was cDNA or gDNA.

V lost 0 bases and J lost 2, with 12 bases in between. The CDR3 has 16 residues. Germline-derived CDR1 and CDR2 are SGHDT and YYEEEE. Sequencing was performed with immunoSEQ multiplex PCR; in TCRdb, only in-frame clones are kept and a portion is missing. Among about 210,000 clones listed, 84% were seen once. Sequencing was performed on peripheral blood. The chain couples TRBV5-6 to TRBJ1-3; D perhaps matches TRBD1 (5 bases). This sequence was found in a woman between 45 and 65 years old with active or convalescent COVID-19. The CDR3 region is CASSLGAGATGNTIYF. CDR3 DNA: TGTGCCAGCAGCTTGGGGGCTGGGGCGACTGGAAACACCATATATTTT.